The sample holds many counts of the clone carrying this T cell receptor (beta chain). Because this beta chain is a stray read in a library intended to capture alpha chains, its abundance should not be given much weight. TCR cDNA molecules each had a unique molecular identifier. Via MiXCR, TCRdb re-called the 5' RACE reads, giving one row per CDR3 protein. The table has about 15,000 distinct CDR3 sequences, 3.6% seen once. The sample comes from a study of spatial heterogeneity in lung cancer. Study information: Detection consistently captured more beta-chain sequences than alpha-chain sequences.

The time point denotes: sample taken at primary tumor resection. Samples came from roughly 72 TRACERx patients with untreated early-stage lung cancer. The sequenced material consisted of unsorted whole RNA from tumor, nontumor lung or frozen PBMC. The source material was normal lung tissue next to the tumor, sampled at surgery. The TCR originated in a male donor with early-stage non-small cell lung cancer.

The CDR3 DNA is TGCAGTGCTCCTCGACTAGCGGGAGGTGGAGAGCAGTACTTC. As protein: CSAPRLAGGGEQYF. V usage is TRBV20-1 and J usage is TRBJ2-7; TRBD2 matches 13 bases. CDR3 length: 14 amino acids. Losses at the gene ends were 5 bases for V and 7 bases for J; bases not matched to a gene: 8. CDR1 DFQATT and CDR2 SNEGSKA come from the germline V gene (reference sequence).